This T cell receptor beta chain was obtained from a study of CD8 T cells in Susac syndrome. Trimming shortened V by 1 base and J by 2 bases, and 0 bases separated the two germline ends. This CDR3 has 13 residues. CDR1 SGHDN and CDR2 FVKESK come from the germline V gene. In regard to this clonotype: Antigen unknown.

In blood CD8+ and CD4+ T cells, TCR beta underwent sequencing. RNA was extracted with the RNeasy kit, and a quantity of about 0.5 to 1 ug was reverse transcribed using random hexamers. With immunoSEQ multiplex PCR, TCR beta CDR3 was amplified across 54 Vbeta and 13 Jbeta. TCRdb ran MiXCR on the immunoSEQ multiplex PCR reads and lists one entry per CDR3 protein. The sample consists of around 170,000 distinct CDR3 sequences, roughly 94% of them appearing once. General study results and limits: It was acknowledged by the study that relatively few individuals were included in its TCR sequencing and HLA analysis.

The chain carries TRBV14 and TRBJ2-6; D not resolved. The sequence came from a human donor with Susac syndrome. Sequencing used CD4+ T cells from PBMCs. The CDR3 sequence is CASSQAGANVLTF. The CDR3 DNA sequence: TGTGCCAGCAGCCAAGCTGGGGCCAACGTCCTGACTTTC.